The rows below give T cell receptor beta chains drawn from one sample of a study of OX40 agonist ivuxolimab in advanced cancers. The protocol was immunoSEQ multiplex PCR, while the TCRdb copy is restricted to in-frame clones and leaves out a portion. The top ten clones hold around 20% of a sample with some 38,000 clones, roughly 90% of them seen once. The sequenced sample was CD4+ or CD8+ T cells sorted from blood, obtained in a trial of the OX40 agonist ivuxolimab. Every receptor here comes from an adult with an advanced solid tumor such as melanoma, head and neck, liver or kidney cancer. The conserved cysteine and the conserved F or W are not part of the CDR3 here. The order of the fields is J gene, clone size, V gene, CDR3 protein. Clone sizes are given selectively: once, few, many, or a class where the clone is expanded.

j_gene: TRBJ2-7
abundance: .
v_gene: TRBV7-9
CDR3aa: ASSLEGASGVYEQY

j_gene: TRBJ2-1
abundance: .
v_gene: TRBV7-9
CDR3aa: ASSPYNEQF

j_gene: TRBJ2-7
abundance: .
v_gene: TRBV2
CDR3aa: ASSDRGYEQY

j_gene: TRBJ2-3
abundance: .
v_gene: TRBV27
CDR3aa: ASSLTPLVPDTQY

j_gene: TRBJ2-7
abundance: .
v_gene: TRBV6-6
CDR3aa: ASSSGEEQY

j_gene: TRBJ1-6
abundance: .
v_gene: TRBV27
CDR3aa: ANKTDYNSPLH

j_gene: TRBJ2-5
abundance: .
v_gene: TRBV4-1
CDR3aa: ASSHGTEETQY

j_gene: TRBJ2-7
abundance: .
v_gene: TRBV6-5
CDR3aa: ASRSQGSVYEQY

j_gene: TRBJ2-7
abundance: .
v_gene: TRBV14
CDR3aa: ASSWGQSSVYEQY

j_gene: TRBJ2-1
abundance: .
v_gene: TRBV28
CDR3aa: ASSPGLGAGHGKF

j_gene: TRBJ2-6
abundance: .
v_gene: TRBV4-2
CDR3aa: ASSPWILMGANVLT

j_gene: TRBJ1-5
abundance: .
v_gene: TRBV2
CDR3aa: ASSPTVQPQPQH

j_gene: TRBJ2-7
abundance: .
v_gene: TRBV9
CDR3aa: ASSPSGGAYEQY

j_gene: TRBJ2-5
abundance: .
v_gene: TRBV6-6
CDR3aa: ASSFNSGGETQY

j_gene: TRBJ2-7
abundance: .
v_gene: TRBV7-9
CDR3aa: ASSQDSGQGPGMVYEQY

j_gene: TRBJ2-7
abundance: .
v_gene: TRBV5-1
CDR3aa: ASSFERSSYEQY

j_gene: TRBJ1-6
abundance: .
v_gene: TRBV4-1
CDR3aa: ASSQVTAGDNSPLH

j_gene: TRBJ2-7
abundance: .
v_gene: TRBV11-2
CDR3aa: ASEGQTVYEQY

j_gene: TRBJ2-7
abundance: .
v_gene: TRBV2
CDR3aa: ASSERYEQY

j_gene: TRBJ2-6
abundance: .
v_gene: TRBV28
CDR3aa: ASTGSGANVLT

j_gene: TRBJ2-3
abundance: .
v_gene: TRBV4-1
CDR3aa: ASSPSGTSGSITQY

j_gene: TRBJ2-7
abundance: once
v_gene: TRBV6-1
CDR3aa: ASSSDYEQY

j_gene: TRBJ2-7
abundance: .
v_gene: TRBV30
CDR3aa: AWSVDYEQY

j_gene: TRBJ2-5
abundance: .
v_gene: TRBV28
CDR3aa: ASSSRTGRGEETQY

j_gene: TRBJ1-5
abundance: .
v_gene: TRBV6-1
CDR3aa: ASSVMLWKAFNQPQH

j_gene: TRBJ2-7
abundance: .
v_gene: TRBV5-1
CDR3aa: ASSLEASGIGSYEQY

j_gene: TRBJ2-1
abundance: .
v_gene: TRBV2
CDR3aa: ASSEFRTGDANEQF

j_gene: TRBJ2-2
abundance: .
v_gene: TRBV4-2
CDR3aa: ASSQPLSSGVEAGELF

j_gene: TRBJ2-5
abundance: once
v_gene: TRBV5-1
CDR3aa: ASSLAWREQETQY

j_gene: TRBJ2-7
abundance: .
v_gene: TRBV27
CDR3aa: ASSSTTLGGDEQY

j_gene: TRBJ2-7
abundance: .
v_gene: TRBV11-2
CDR3aa: ASSLPQWSGDSYEQY

j_gene: TRBJ2-7
abundance: .
v_gene: TRBV27
CDR3aa: ASSASGYEQY

j_gene: TRBJ2-3
abundance: .
v_gene: TRBV10-1
CDR3aa: ASSLAYIRDTQY

j_gene: TRBJ2-1
abundance: once
v_gene: TRBV4-1
CDR3aa: ASSPTSGLYNEQF

j_gene: TRBJ1-1
abundance: .
v_gene: TRBV28
CDR3aa: ASSLFGTEAF

j_gene: TRBJ2-1
abundance: .
v_gene: TRBV19
CDR3aa: ASIGSGSSYNEQF

j_gene: TRBJ2-7
abundance: .
v_gene: TRBV28
CDR3aa: ASSLAGGSYEQY

j_gene: TRBJ2-3
abundance: .
v_gene: TRBV5-4
CDR3aa: ASSLSSRDRTDTQY

j_gene: TRBJ2-2
abundance: .
v_gene: TRBV27
CDR3aa: ASSPVGTATGELF

j_gene: TRBJ2-2
abundance: .
v_gene: TRBV29-1
CDR3aa: SVGGLAGHTGELF

j_gene: TRBJ1-5
abundance: few
v_gene: TRBV27
CDR3aa: ASRMIYSNQPQH

j_gene: TRBJ1-1
abundance: .
v_gene: TRBV7-9
CDR3aa: ASNRPGQAGWTNTEAF

j_gene: TRBJ2-3
abundance: .
v_gene: TRBV9
CDR3aa: ASSVVAGGIADTQY

j_gene: TRBJ2-7
abundance: .
v_gene: TRBV2
CDR3aa: ASSSAGSTYEQY

j_gene: TRBJ2-1
abundance: .
v_gene: TRBV19
CDR3aa: ASRQGFNEQF

j_gene: TRBJ2-1
abundance: .
v_gene: TRBV21-1
CDR3aa: ASLLGVHNEQF

j_gene: TRBJ2-2
abundance: .
v_gene: TRBV27
CDR3aa: ASSSDRVNAGELF

j_gene: TRBJ2-3
abundance: .
v_gene: TRBV7-8
CDR3aa: ASRKGLAGVDTQY

j_gene: TRBJ1-1
abundance: .
v_gene: TRBV19
CDR3aa: ASSIGTGGPEAF

j_gene: TRBJ2-3
abundance: .
v_gene: TRBV19
CDR3aa: ASSIDFPDTQY

j_gene: TRBJ2-5
abundance: .
v_gene: TRBV14
CDR3aa: ASSQGSGRGETQY

j_gene: TRBJ1-1
abundance: .
v_gene: TRBV9
CDR3aa: ASSPAGATEAF

j_gene: TRBJ2-5
abundance: .
v_gene: TRBV4-1
CDR3aa: ASSPPGVRGWEYAY

j_gene: TRBJ2-3
abundance: .
v_gene: TRBV30
CDR3aa: AWSGMGTGDTDTQY

j_gene: TRBJ2-7
abundance: once
v_gene: TRBV11-2
CDR3aa: ASSFGTGTYEQY